This TCR beta chain was captured in a study of OX40 agonist ivuxolimab in advanced cancers. Overall study context: Ivuxolimab, which patients received intravenously every 2 weeks, was dosed at 0.01 to 10 mg/kg. Study-wide points: Clonal expansion from baseline to week 6 occurred in both CD4+ and CD8+ T cells.

Comments on this clone: What it binds is unknown. The junction shows a germline mismatch at one end, possibly a read error.

Generated by immunoSEQ multiplex PCR, the TCRdb table keeps only in-frame clones and is missing some. The data contain approximately 60,000 clones, around 83% of them seen just once; the ten biggest clones take up around 25%. Researchers took blood at baseline, on cycle 4 day 1, and on cycle 7 day 1. The sequence was obtained from an adult with an advanced solid tumor such as melanoma, head and neck, liver or kidney cancer. This specimen consisted of CD4+ or CD8+ T cells sorted from blood, obtained in a trial of the OX40 agonist ivuxolimab.

The CDR3 coding sequence is TGTGCCAGCAGCCTCTCTAGCCCCGGGGCCATCTTC. It codes for CASSLSSPGAIF. This chain uses TRBV11-2 with TRBJ1-2, with D perhaps TRBD1 (5 bases). The CDR3 has 12 amino acids. Germline-derived CDR1 and CDR2 are SGHAT and FQNNGV. The full variable domain, with the rest looked up from reference TRBV11-2 and TRBJ1-2, is EAGVAQSPRYKIIEKRQSVAFWCNPISGHATLYWYQQILGQGPKLLIQFQNNGVVDDSQLPKDRFSAERLKGVDSTLKIQPAKLEDSAVYLCASSLSSPGAIFGSGTRLTVV.